Below are 3 T cell receptor beta chains sequenced from a single sample in a study of shared clonotypes between healthy human individuals. The protocol was immunoSEQ multiplex PCR, while the TCRdb copy is restricted to in-frame clones and leaves out a portion. Of roughly 380,000 clones in the sample, roughly 96% were seen once. The specimen was memory CD8+ T cells sorted from blood. Stated subset: CD45RO+ cells pooled with CCR7-negative TemRA cells. The receptors were sampled from a man aged 30 to 45 in good health.

The chain links TRBV9 to TRBJ2-7; 10 bases are a match to TRBD2. The junction had 0 bases not matched to a gene; V was cut back by 0 bases and J by 6 bases. The germline V gene encodes CDR1 SGDLS and CDR2 YYNGEE. The CDR3 has 13 amino acids. CDR3 amino acids: CASSVASGSEQYF. DNA for the CDR3: TGTGCCAGCAGCGTAGCTAGCGGGAGCGAGCAGTACTTC.

The CDR3 coding sequence is TGTGCCTGGAGTCACTACCGGGACAGGGGGGGACAGCCCCAGCATTTT. It translates to CAWSHYRDRGGQPQHF. The chain employs TRBV30 and TRBJ1-5; 11 bases align to TRBD1. From germline, CDR1 is GTSNPN and CDR2 SVGIG (reference sequence). The CDR3 runs 16 residues. V was pared by 2 bases and J by 7 bases, with 10 bases of the junction left unmatched.

This clone was found once. V usage is TRBV7-2 and J usage is TRBJ2-7, with unresolved D. The V gene's germline CDR1 is SGHTA and CDR2 FQGNSA. The CDR3 is 15 residues long. The germline V and J ends were trimmed by 1 base and 2 bases, with 12 bases remaining between them. CDR3 sequence: CASSLVQTVTYEQYF. The CDR3 nucleotides read TGTGCCAGCAGCTTAGTTCAGACGGTAACCTACGAGCAGTACTTC.